Shown below are 6 T cell receptor beta chains from a single sample sequenced in a study of molecular identifiers for immune sequencing clone quantification. TCRdb reanalysed the PCR reads using MiXCR and keeps one entry per CDR3 protein. This sample yields about 510,000 distinct CDR3 sequences, of which about 25% are seen a single time; approximately 0.8% belongs to the top ten. The sequencing input was naive CD8+ T cells from blood, with Jurkat cell RNA spiked in. Stated subset: FACS-sorted CD8+CD4-CCR7+CD45RA+ naive T cells. Receptor source: a human donor in good health. Some libraries in this study had Jurkat cell RNA spiked in.

This clonotype was picked up a small number of times. The chain carries TRBV10-3 and TRBJ2-7; perhaps TRBD2 as D (6 bases). Germline V gene data show CDR1 as ENHRY and CDR2 as SYGVKD. The CDR3 covers 14 residues. Trimming stripped 4 bases from V and 3 bases from J, with 13 bases between. Here the CDR3 reads CAISGSSDYYEQYF. The CDR3 DNA is TGTGCCATCAGTGGCTCTAGCGACTACTACGAGCAGTACTTC.

This clonotype has just a few counts. The chain carries TRBV10-2 and TRBJ2-7, with 11 positions matching TRBD2. CDR1 and CDR2 (germline): WSHSY, SAAADI. The CDR3 sequence is 14 residues long. After removal of 7 bases from V and 6 bases from J, the junction contained 8 bases not matched to a gene. The CDR3 reads CASTGLAGFGEQYF. CDR3 coding DNA: TGCGCCAGCACAGGACTAGCGGGTTTTGGCGAGCAGTACTTC.

This clonotype has only a few counts. The rearrangement links TRBV5-1 to TRBJ2-1; 7 nucleotides line up with TRBD1. Germline CDR1 is SGHRS and CDR2 is YFSETQ. This CDR3 has 14 amino acids. The V and J ends lost 3 bases and 6 bases, in that order; junction bases with no gene match: 6. The CDR3 DNA reads TGCGCCAGCAGCTCCCGGGACAGTCCCAATGAGCAGTTCTTC. Amino acids: CASSSRDSPNEQFF.

This clonotype was counted between two and nine times. This chain joins TRBV27 and TRBJ1-4; tentative D call: TRBD1 (5 bases). V was trimmed by 6 bases and J by 4 bases, leaving 9 bases between them. Germline CDR1 reads MNHEY; CDR2 reads SMNVEV (reference sequence). This CDR3 is 13 amino acids long. CDR3 protein: CASRTALNEKLFF. CDR3 DNA sequence: TGTGCCAGCAGGACAGCCCTTAATGAAAAACTGTTTTTT. Supplemented by reference TRBV27 and TRBJ1-4, the full variable domain reads EAQVTQNPRYLITVTGKKLTVTCSQNMNHEYMSWYRQDPGLGLRQIYYSMNVEVTDKGDVPEGYKVSRKEKRNFPLILESPSPNQTSLYFCASRTALNEKLFFGSGTQLSVL.

The gene calls are TRBV27 and TRBJ2-7; D may be TRBD1 (6 bases). The CDR3 runs to 16 residues. Trimming removed 6 bases from V and 5 bases from J, with 23 bases in between. Looked up from germline, CDR1 is MNHEY and CDR2 is SMNVEV (reference sequence). This CDR3 is CASSLILTGTAHEQYF. The CDR3 DNA reads TGTGCCAGCAGCCTCATCCTGACAGGAACAGCCCACGAGCAGTACTTC.

This chain joins TRBV20-1 and TRBJ2-3; tentatively, D is TRBD1 or TRBD2 (5 bases each). The V end lost 2 bases, the J end lost 3 bases, and 9 bases lay between the germline ends. This CDR3 is built from 13 residues. Germline V CDR1 and CDR2: DFQATT, SNEGSKA (reference sequence). The CDR3 DNA follows: TGCAGTGCTAGATGGGGGTTAACAGATACGCAGTATTTT. Translated, it gives CSARWGLTDTQYF.